This T cell receptor (beta chain) originates from a study of vaccination and CD4 T cells after COVID-19. Treatment described: roughly 10-day PBMC culture with coronavirus spike peptide pools or control peptides (ViraFEST assay). Following a culture period (approximately 11 days), negative selection was used to isolate CD4+ T cells. This clonotype has just a few counts. No antigen is known for it. With the Oncomine TCR Beta short-read assay, DNA from cultured CD4+ T cells was sequenced. TCRdb processed the PCR reads anew with MiXCR; each CDR3 protein has one entry. The sample includes roughly 11,000 distinct CDR3 sequences, 44% of them seen just once. Between the trimmed V and J ends, which lost 3 bases and 4 bases, there was a span of 18 bases. CDR1 and CDR2 (germline): MNHEY, SVGAGI. CDR3 size: 16 residues.

This chain uses TRBV6-5 with TRBJ1-2; D may be TRBD1 (6 bases). This sequence originates from a human donor who had recovered from COVID-19. Specimen: CD4+ T cells from blood, cultured in vitro. CDR3 DNA sequence: TGTGCCAGCAGTTATGTAGGACAGCCTTCTTCCTATGGCTACACCTTC. It yields the protein CASSYVGQPSSYGYTF.